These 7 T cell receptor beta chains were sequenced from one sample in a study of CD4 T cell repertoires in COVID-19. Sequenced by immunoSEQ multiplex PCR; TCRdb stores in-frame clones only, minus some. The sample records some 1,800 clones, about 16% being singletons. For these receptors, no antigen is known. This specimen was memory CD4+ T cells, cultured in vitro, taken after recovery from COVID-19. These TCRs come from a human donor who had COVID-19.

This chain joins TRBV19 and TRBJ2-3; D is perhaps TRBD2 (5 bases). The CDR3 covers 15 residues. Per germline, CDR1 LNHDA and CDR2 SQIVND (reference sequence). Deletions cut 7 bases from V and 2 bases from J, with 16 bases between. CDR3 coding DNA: TGTGCCAGTACCCTCGGGAACTTCAACACAGATACGCAGTATTTT. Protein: CASTLGNFNTDTQYF.

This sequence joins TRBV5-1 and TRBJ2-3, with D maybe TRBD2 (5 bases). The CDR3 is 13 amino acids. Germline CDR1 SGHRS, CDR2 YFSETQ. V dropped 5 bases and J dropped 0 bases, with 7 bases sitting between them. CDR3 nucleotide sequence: TGCGCCAGCAGGAGGACTAGCACAGATACGCAGTATTTT. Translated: CASRRTSTDTQYF.

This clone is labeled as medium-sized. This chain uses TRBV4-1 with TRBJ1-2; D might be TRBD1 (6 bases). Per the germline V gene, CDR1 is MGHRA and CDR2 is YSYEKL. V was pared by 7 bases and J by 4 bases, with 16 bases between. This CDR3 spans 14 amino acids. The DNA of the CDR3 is TGCGCCAGCACCTCCGGGGGCGCCGTCTATGGCTACACCTTC. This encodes CASTSGGAVYGYTF.

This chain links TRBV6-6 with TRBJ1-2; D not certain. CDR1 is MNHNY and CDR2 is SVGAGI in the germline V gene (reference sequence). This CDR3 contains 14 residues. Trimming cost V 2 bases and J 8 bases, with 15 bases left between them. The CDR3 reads CASSYPNGLSGYTF. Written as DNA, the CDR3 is TGTGCCAGCAGTTACCCGAACGGACTGAGCGGCTACACCTTC.

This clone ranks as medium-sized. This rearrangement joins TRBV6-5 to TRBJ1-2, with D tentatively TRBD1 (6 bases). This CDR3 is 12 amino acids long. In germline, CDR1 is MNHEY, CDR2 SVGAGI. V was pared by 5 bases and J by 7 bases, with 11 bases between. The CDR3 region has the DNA TGTGCCAGCAGTCCACAGGGAAGTGGCTACACCTTC. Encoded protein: CASSPQGSGYTF.

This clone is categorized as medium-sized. The CDR3 DNA reads TGCGCCAGCAGCCCCCGACAGGGAGCGAACACTGAAGCTTTCTTT. Translated: CASSPRQGANTEAFF. The chain combines TRBV5-1 with TRBJ1-1, with TRBD1 matching 7 bases. V shed 4 bases, J shed 1 base, and the junction held 7 bases outside the gene matches. The germline gives CDR1 SGHRS, CDR2 YFSETQ. This CDR3 has 15 residues.

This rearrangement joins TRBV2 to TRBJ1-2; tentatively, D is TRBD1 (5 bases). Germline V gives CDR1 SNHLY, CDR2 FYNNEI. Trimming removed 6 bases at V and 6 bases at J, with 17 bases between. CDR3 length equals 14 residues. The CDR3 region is CASSVRGVLNGYTF. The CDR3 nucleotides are TGTGCCAGCAGCGTCCGAGGGGTCCTGAATGGCTACACCTTC.